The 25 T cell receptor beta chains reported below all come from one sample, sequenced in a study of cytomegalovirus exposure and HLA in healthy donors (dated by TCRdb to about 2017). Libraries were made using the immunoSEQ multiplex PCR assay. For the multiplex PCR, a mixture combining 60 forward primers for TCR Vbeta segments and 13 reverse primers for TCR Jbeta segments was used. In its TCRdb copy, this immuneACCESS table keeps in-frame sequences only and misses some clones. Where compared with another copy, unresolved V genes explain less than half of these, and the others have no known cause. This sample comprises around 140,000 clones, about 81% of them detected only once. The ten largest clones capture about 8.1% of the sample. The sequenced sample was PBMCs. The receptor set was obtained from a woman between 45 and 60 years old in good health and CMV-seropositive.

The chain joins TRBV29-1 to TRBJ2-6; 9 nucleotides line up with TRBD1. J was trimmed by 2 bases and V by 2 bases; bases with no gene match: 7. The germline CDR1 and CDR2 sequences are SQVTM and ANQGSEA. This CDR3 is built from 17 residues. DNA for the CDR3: TGCAGCGTTGAAAAGGGGACAGGGCTAGCTGGGGCCAACGTCCTGACTTTC. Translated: CSVEKGTGLAGANVLTF.

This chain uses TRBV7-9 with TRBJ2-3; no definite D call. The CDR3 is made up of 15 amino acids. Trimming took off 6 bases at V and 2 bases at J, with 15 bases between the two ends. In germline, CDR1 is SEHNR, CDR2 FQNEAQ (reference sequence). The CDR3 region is CASSSQDGPTDTQYF. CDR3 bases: TGTGCCAGCAGTTCCCAGGATGGGCCCACAGATACGCAGTATTTT. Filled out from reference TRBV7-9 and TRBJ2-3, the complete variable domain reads DTGVSQNPRHKITKRGQNVTFRCDPISEHNRLYWYRQTLGQGPEFLTYFQNEAQLEKSRLLSDRFSAERPKGSFSTLEIQRTEQGDSAMYLCASSSQDGPTDTQYFGPGTRLTVL.

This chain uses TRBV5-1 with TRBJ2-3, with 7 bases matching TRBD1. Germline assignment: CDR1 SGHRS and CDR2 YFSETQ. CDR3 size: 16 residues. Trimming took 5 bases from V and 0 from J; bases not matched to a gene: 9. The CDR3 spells CASRAEDRRSTDTQYF. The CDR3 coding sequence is TGCGCCAGCAGAGCGGAGGACAGGCGAAGCACAGATACGCAGTATTTT.

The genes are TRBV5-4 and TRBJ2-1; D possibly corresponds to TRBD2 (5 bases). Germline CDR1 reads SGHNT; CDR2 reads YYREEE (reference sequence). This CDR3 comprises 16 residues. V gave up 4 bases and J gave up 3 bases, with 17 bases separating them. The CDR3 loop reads CASSPAPRANYNEQFF. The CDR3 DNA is TGTGCCAGCAGCCCGGCCCCGAGGGCTAACTACAATGAGCAGTTCTTC. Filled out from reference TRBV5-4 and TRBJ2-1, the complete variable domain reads ETGVTQSPTHLIKTRGQQVTLRCSSQSGHNTVSWYQQALGQGPQFIFQYYREEENGRGNFPPRFSGLQFPNYSSELNVNALELDDSALYLCASSPAPRANYNEQFFGPGTRLTVL.

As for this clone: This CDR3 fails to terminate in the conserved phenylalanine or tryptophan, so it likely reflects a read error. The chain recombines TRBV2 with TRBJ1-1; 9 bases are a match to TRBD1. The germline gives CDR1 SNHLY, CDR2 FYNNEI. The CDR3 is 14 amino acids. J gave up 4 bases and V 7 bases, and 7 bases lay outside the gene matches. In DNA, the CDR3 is TGTGCCAGCACCCTGGACAGGGGAGGCACTGAAGCTTTCCTT. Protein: CASTLDRGGTEAFL.

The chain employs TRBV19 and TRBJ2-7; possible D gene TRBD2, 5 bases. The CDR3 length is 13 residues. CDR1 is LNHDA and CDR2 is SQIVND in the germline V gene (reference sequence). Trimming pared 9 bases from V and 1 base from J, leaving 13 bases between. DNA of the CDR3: TGTGCCAGCTCCTGGACTCTGTCCTACGAGCAGTACTTC. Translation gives CASSWTLSYEQYF.

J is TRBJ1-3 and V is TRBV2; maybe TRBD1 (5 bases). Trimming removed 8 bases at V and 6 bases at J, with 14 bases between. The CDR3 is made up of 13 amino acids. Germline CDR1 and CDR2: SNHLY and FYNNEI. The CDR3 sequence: CASEGLMENTIYF. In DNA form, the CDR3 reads TGTGCCAGCGAGGGACTGATGGAAAACACCATATATTTT.

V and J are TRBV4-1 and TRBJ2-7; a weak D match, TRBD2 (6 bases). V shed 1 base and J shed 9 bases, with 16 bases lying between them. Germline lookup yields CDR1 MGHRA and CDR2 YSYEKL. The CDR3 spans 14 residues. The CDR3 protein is CASSQAPGEPRQYF. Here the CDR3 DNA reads TGCGCCAGCAGCCAAGCCCCGGGGGAGCCGCGGCAGTACTTC.

The CDR3 coding sequence is TGCAGCGTCCGAGGGGGACTAGGATACGAGCAGTACTTC. It specifies CSVRGGLGYEQYF. The J gene is TRBJ2-7, the V gene TRBV29-1; the match to TRBD2 covers 8 bases. Trimming removed 6 bases from V and 4 bases from J; junction bases left unmatched: 8. The CDR3 covers 13 residues. Germline CDR1 reads SQVTM; CDR2 reads ANQGSEA.

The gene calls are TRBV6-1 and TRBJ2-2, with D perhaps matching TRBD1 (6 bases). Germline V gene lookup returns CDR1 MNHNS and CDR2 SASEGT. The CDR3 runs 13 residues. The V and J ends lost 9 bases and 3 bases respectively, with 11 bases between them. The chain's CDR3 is CASFRGDTGELFF. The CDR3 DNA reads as TGTGCCAGTTTCAGGGGAGACACCGGGGAGCTGTTTTTT.

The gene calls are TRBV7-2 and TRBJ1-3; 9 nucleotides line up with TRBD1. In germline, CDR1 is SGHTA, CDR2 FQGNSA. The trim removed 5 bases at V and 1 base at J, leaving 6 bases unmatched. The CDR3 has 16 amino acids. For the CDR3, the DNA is TGTGCCAGCAGCCGATCGGGACAGGGATCTGGAAACACCATATATTTT. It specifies CASSRSGQGSGNTIYF.

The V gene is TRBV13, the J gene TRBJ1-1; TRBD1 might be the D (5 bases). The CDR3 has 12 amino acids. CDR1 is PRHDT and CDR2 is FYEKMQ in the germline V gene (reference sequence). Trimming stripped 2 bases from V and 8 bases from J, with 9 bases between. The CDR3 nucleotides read TGTGCCAGCAGCTTATCCGGGGGGGAAGCTTTCTTT. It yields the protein CASSLSGGEAFF.

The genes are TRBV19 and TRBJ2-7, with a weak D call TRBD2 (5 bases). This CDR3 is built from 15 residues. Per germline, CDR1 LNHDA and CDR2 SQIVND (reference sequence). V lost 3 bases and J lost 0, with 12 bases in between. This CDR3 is CASSIPTGSSYEQYF. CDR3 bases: TGTGCCAGTAGTATTCCGACGGGGAGCTCCTACGAGCAGTACTTC.

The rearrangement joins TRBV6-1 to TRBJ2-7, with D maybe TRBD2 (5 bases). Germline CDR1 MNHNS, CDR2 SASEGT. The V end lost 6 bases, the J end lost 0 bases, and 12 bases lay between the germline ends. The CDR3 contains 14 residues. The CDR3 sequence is CASSPSRSSYEQYF. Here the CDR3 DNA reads TGTGCCAGCAGCCCTAGCCGGAGCTCCTACGAGCAGTACTTC.

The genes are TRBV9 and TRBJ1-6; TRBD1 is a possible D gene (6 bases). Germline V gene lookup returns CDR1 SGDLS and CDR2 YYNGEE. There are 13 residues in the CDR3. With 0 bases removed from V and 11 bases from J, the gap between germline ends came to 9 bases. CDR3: CASSVEGGTPLHF. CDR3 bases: TGTGCCAGCAGCGTAGAAGGGGGAACACCCCTCCACTTT.

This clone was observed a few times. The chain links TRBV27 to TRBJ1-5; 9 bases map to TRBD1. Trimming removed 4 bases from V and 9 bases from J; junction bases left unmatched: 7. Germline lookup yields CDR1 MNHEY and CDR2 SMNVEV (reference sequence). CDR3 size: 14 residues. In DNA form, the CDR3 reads TGTGCCAGCAGTTCCGGGACAGGGAGGATGCCCCAGCATTTT. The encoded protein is CASSSGTGRMPQHF.

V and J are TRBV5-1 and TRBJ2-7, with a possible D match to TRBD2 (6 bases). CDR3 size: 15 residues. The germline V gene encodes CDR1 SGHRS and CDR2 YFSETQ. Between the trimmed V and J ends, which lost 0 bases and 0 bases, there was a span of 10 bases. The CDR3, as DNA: TGCGCCAGCAGCTTGGGCGGGGCTTCCTCCTACGAGCAGTACTTC. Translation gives CASSLGGASSYEQYF.

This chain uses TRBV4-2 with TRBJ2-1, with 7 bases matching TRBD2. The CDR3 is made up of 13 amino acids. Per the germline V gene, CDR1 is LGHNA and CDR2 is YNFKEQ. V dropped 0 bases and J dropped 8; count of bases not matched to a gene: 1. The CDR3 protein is CASSQDRGDEQFF. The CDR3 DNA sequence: TGTGCCAGCAGCCAAGATCGGGGGGATGAGCAGTTCTTC.

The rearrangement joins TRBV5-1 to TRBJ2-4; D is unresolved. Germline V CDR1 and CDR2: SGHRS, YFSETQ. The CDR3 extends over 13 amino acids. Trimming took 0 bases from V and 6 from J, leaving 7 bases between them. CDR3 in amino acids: CASSLDRGNIQYF. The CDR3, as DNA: TGCGCCAGCAGCTTGGATAGAGGAAACATTCAGTACTTC.

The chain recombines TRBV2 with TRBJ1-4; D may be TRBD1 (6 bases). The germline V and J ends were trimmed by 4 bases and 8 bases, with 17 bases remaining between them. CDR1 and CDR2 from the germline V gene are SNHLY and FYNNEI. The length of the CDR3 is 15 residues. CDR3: CASSVRGEVMEKLFF. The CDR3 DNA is TGTGCCAGCAGTGTCAGGGGCGAGGTTATGGAAAAACTGTTTTTT.

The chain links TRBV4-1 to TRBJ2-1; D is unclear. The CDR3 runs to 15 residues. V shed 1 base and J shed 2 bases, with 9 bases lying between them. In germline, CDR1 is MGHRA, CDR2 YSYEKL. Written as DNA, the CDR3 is TGCGCCAGCAGCCAAGGAACAGCTGCCTACAATGAGCAGTTCTTC. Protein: CASSQGTAAYNEQFF.

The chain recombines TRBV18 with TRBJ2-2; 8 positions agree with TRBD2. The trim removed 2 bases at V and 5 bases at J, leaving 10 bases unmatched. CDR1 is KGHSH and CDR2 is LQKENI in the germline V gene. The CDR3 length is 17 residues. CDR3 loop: CASSPFSGGARTGELFF. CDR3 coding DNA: TGTGCCAGCTCACCATTTTCCGGGGGGGCTCGGACCGGGGAGCTGTTTTTT.

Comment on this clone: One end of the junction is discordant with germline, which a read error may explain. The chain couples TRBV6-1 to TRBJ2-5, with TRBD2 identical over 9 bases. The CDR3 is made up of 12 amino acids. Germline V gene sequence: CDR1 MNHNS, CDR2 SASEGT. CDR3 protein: CASSQPGTSYDF. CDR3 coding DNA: TGTGCCAGCAGCCAACCCGGGACTAGCTACGACTTC.

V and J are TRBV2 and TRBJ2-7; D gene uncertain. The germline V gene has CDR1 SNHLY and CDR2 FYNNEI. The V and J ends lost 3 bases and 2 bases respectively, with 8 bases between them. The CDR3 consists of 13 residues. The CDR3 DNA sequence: TGTGCCAGCAGTGATGGCGAGGCCTACGAGCAGTACTTC. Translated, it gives CASSDGEAYEQYF.

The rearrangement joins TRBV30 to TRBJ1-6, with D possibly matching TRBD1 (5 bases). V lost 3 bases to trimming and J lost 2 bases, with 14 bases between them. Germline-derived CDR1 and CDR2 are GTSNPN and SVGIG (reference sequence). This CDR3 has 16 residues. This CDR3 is CAWRTQGGTYNSPLHF. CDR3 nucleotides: TGTGCCTGGAGGACGCAGGGAGGGACCTATAATTCACCCCTCCACTTT.